These 15 T cell receptor beta chains came from one sample sequenced in a study of T cells in Graves' hyperthyroidism and ophthalmopathy. Regions amplified from RNA transcripts were the TCR beta CDR3 regions. During a first-round RT-PCR of the TCR CDR3, the HTBI primer set was used. TCRdb processed the multiplex PCR reads anew with MiXCR; each CDR3 protein has one entry. This sample has around 600,000 distinct CDR3 sequences; approximately 15% occur once, and the top ten carry under 3.5%. The material sequenced was blood. Receptor source: a woman in her forties with Graves' ophthalmopathy.

The chain couples TRBV20-1 to TRBJ1-4; weak D call: TRBD1 (5 bases). Germline V lookup: CDR1 DFQATT, CDR2 SNEGSKA (reference sequence). This CDR3 comprises 16 residues. The ends were cut back, 4 bases at V and 4 bases at J, with 19 bases in the middle. Here the CDR3 DNA reads TGCAGTGCTATTCGGCTCGGGGCAGGGTATAATGAAAAACTGTTTTTT. Translated: CSAIRLGAGYNEKLFF.

V and J are TRBV28 and TRBJ2-3; 7 bases are a match to TRBD1. CDR3 length: 15 amino acids. The germline gives CDR1 MDHEN, CDR2 SYDVKM. Trimming removed 6 bases from V and 4 bases from J; junction bases left unmatched: 10. Here the CDR3 reads CASSTDDRAPDTQYF. CDR3 DNA: TGTGCCAGCAGCACAGACGACAGGGCACCAGATACGCAGTATTTT.

This clonotype was picked up many times. The chain joins TRBV11-3 to TRBJ2-3; 8 bases are shared with TRBD1. Losses at the gene ends were 5 bases for V and 6 bases for J; bases not matched to a gene: 7. In germline, CDR1 is SGHNT, CDR2 YENEEA. The CDR3 extends over 14 amino acids. For the CDR3, the DNA is TGTGCCAGCAGCCTGGACAGGGTTCGGGATACGCAGTATTTT. Translation: CASSLDRVRDTQYF.

The chain combines TRBV7-9 with TRBJ2-3; D is perhaps TRBD1 (6 bases). CDR1 is SEHNR and CDR2 is FQNEAQ in the germline V gene (reference sequence). The CDR3 covers 16 residues. The ends were cut back, 5 bases at V and 1 base at J, with 16 bases in the middle. The CDR3 DNA reads TGTGCCAGCAGCCCTCCGGGCAGGGGTGGCACAGATACGCAGTATTTT. This translates into CASSPPGRGGTDTQYF.

At least ten counts were recorded for this clonotype. The rearrangement links TRBV6-6 to TRBJ2-2; 8 nucleotides match TRBD2. The length of the CDR3 is 17 residues. V was clipped by 2 bases and J by 0 bases; unmatched bases: 5. Germline V gene sequence: CDR1 MNHNY, CDR2 SVGAGI (reference sequence). CDR3 sequence: CASSYPTSAANTGELFF. CDR3 in DNA: TGTGCCAGCAGTTACCCGACTAGCGCAGCGAACACCGGGGAGCTGTTTTTT.

This clonotype has just a few counts. This chain links TRBV28 with TRBJ2-5, with D possibly matching TRBD2 (6 bases). The CDR3 length is 15 residues. Germline CDR1 MDHEN, CDR2 SYDVKM. V was cut by 5 bases and J by 4 bases, with 17 bases left in between. As DNA, the CDR3 is TGTGCCAGCAGTGTCCATTCTACCGGGGGAGAGACCCAGTACTTC. Protein sequence: CASSVHSTGGETQYF.

Worth noting for this clonotype: With a much larger clone just one base away, this may be a read error. The V gene is TRBV18, the J gene TRBJ2-5; D is uncertain. The germline V gene has CDR1 KGHSH and CDR2 LQKENI. The CDR3 consists of 13 residues. The CDR3 region has the DNA TGTGCCAGCTCACCACAACAGCAAGAGACCCGGTACTTC. Translation gives CASSPQQQETRYF.

The rearrangement uses TRBV7-2 and TRBJ2-5, with 11 bases fitting TRBD2. Germline V lookup: CDR1 SGHTA, CDR2 FQGNSA. The CDR3 covers 18 residues. J was trimmed by 6 bases and V by 5 bases; bases with no gene match: 17. CDR3 in DNA: TGTGCCAGCAGCCCCTCGCCCCACGGGACTAGCGGCGAAAAGACCCAGTACTTC. It translates to CASSPSPHGTSGEKTQYF.

Note on this clonotype: Compared with germline, one end of the junction differs, possibly owing to a read error. V usage is TRBV7-2 and J usage is TRBJ2-1; D remains unclear. In germline, CDR1 is SGHTA, CDR2 FQGNSA. The CDR3 has 15 amino acids. CDR3 in amino acids: CASGLSPGFYNEQFF. The CDR3, as DNA: TGTGCCAGCGGCTTAAGTCCCGGATTCTACAATGAGCAGTTCTTC.

This clonotype was counted at least ten times. The chain recombines TRBV2 with TRBJ2-7; weak D call: TRBD1 (5 bases). V lost 7 bases and J 0 bases, leaving 13 bases between the germline ends. The germline gives CDR1 SNHLY, CDR2 FYNNEI. The CDR3 runs 14 residues. CDR3 sequence: CASKPNRSSYEQYF. The DNA of the CDR3 is TGTGCCAGCAAGCCGAACAGGAGCTCCTACGAGCAGTACTTC. Looking up the rest from reference TRBV2 and TRBJ2-7 gives the full variable domain: EPEVTQTPSHQVTQMGQEVILRCVPISNHLYFYWYRQILGQKVEFLVSFYNNEISEKSEIFDDQFSVERPDGSNFTLKIRSTKLEDSAMYFCASKPNRSSYEQYFGPGTRLTVT.

This clonotype has more than one count but fewer than ten. The V gene is TRBV29-1, the J gene TRBJ2-7; 12 bases align to TRBD2. Germline V gives CDR1 SQVTM, CDR2 ANQGSEA. V lost 2 bases, J lost 4 bases, and 6 bases stayed unmatched. CDR3 length equals 15 residues. This chain's CDR3 is CSVERLGLAGYEQYF. Here the CDR3 DNA reads TGCAGCGTTGAACGCCTGGGACTAGCGGGTTACGAGCAGTACTTC.

This clonotype was seen at least ten times. This sequence joins TRBV6-1 and TRBJ2-7; 9 bases match TRBD1. CDR1 and CDR2 from the germline V gene are MNHNS and SASEGT. The V and J ends lost 3 bases and 2 bases, in that order; junction bases with no gene match: 17. This CDR3 comprises 19 residues. For the CDR3, the DNA is TGTGCCAGCAGTGAGTTTACCGGGACAGGGACTCCCTTTACCTACGAGCAGTACTTC. Residues: CASSEFTGTGTPFTYEQYF.

The V and J genes are TRBV2 and TRBJ2-5; TRBD2 agrees at 11 bases. Germline CDR1 reads SNHLY; CDR2 reads FYNNEI. There are 17 residues in the CDR3. The V segment lost 7 bases and the J segment 6 bases; nucleotides outside the gene matches: 16. CDR3 sequence (DNA): TGTGCCAGCATTCTACAGGGGAGGGGACTAGCGGCCAAGACCCAGTACTTC. This codes for CASILQGRGLAAKTQYF.

This clonotype occurred many times. The V gene is TRBV2, the J gene TRBJ2-5; perhaps TRBD2 as D (5 bases). Germline assignment: CDR1 SNHLY and CDR2 FYNNEI. This CDR3 is built from 13 residues. Trimming took off 5 bases at V and 0 bases at J, with 7 bases between the two ends. The CDR3 sequence: CASSPTNQETQYF. CDR3 DNA: TGTGCCAGCAGTCCGACTAACCAAGAGACCCAGTACTTC.

The genes are TRBV7-8 and TRBJ1-2; 10 nucleotides align to TRBD1. In germline, CDR1 is SGHVS, CDR2 FQNEAQ. The V gene end was trimmed by 5 bases and the J gene end by 8 bases; junction bases not matched to a gene: 20. The CDR3 spans 18 residues. The CDR3, as DNA: TGTGCCAGCAGCCCGAGGGGGGGACAGGGGCACACGCGCGGGGGCTACACCTTC. This encodes CASSPRGGQGHTRGGYTF.